This is a list of T cell receptor beta chains from one sample in a study of T cells in Graves' hyperthyroidism and ophthalmopathy. MiXCR, applied by TCRdb to the multiplex PCR reads, yields one record per CDR3 protein. This table holds about 740,000 distinct CDR3 sequences, around 13% found once. Sample: blood. Receptors were obtained from a woman aged 18 to 35 with Graves' hyperthyroidism. Each CDR3 is given without its conserved first and last residue. Clone size is given for some rows only: seen once, a few or many times, or a class if the clone is expanded.

v_gene	j_gene	len	abundance	CDR3aa
TRBV7-9	TRBJ2-4	13	many	ASSLSRDGKNIQY
TRBV7-2	TRBJ1-1	13	NA	ASSFYLQVNTEAF
TRBV28	TRBJ2-7	13	many	ASSPRRLDSGEQY
TRBV10-2	TRBJ2-7	15	NA	ASSESPRTGTGYEQY
TRBV12-3/TRBV12-4	TRBJ1-1	12	few	ASSLIPANTEAF
TRBV18	TRBJ1-5	11	many	ASSSTYNQPQH
TRBV5-5	TRBJ2-7	15	many	ASSLVFLRTGFHEQY
TRBV6-1	TRBJ2-5	14	NA	ASSYRRIGREETQY
TRBV9	TRBJ2-1	12	few	ASSAGTTNNEQF
TRBV20-1	TRBJ2-7	13	NA	SARDEQGASYEQY
TRBV30	TRBJ2-7	11	many	AWNPLDDDEQY
TRBV2	TRBJ1-5	13	many	ASRGVTASNQPQH
TRBV29-1	TRBJ2-5	11	many	SVLTVLSGTQY
TRBV30	TRBJ2-1	12	NA	AWSSGTGYNEQF
TRBV11-2	TRBJ2-5	13	many	ASSSLAGVWDTQY
TRBV29-1	TRBJ1-2	13	few	SACRDYECRMGYT
TRBV12-3/TRBV12-4	TRBJ1-5	16	few	ASRKGQGVFSGNQPQH
TRBV19	TRBJ2-7	12	NA	ASSPDEEAYEQY
TRBV20-1	TRBJ2-1	11	many	SASQVAGGEQF
TRBV6-2/TRBV6-3	TRBJ2-7	9	NA	ASSQHDEQY
TRBV20-1	TRBJ2-1	9	many	SARERREQF
TRBV6-1	TRBJ2-7	11	NA	ASSLADAYEQY
TRBV2	TRBJ2-2	11	many	ASTLRWAQELF
TRBV6-9	TRBJ1-6	13	NA	ASSYKGSYNSPLH
TRBV20-1	TRBJ2-2	14	NA	SARGVGAGNTGELF
TRBV3-1	TRBJ2-7	11	many	ASSQWTGYEQY
TRBV30	TRBJ1-3	10	NA	AQGGTGNTIY
TRBV6-5	TRBJ2-7	13	many	ASSYSIAGVREQY
TRBV2	TRBJ1-5	12	NA	ASSGQSIGQPQH
TRBV2	TRBJ2-1	14	many	ASRDERGTSYNEQF
TRBV29-1	TRBJ2-4	13	NA	SVDGTGLAKNIQY
TRBV27	TRBJ2-7	13	few	ASSLSRFGTYGQY
TRBV28	TRBJ1-6	12	few	ASLDRSLQSPLH
TRBV7-6	TRBJ2-5	11	few	ASSATQPETQY
TRBV2	TRBJ2-7	17	NA	ASSPSAHRPTSGSYEQY
TRBV10-3	TRBJ1-5	10	NA	AIGASNQPQH
TRBV18	TRBJ1-2	11	many	ASSPAADAGYT
TRBV7-2	TRBJ2-5	14	many	ASSLGPAGGQETQY
TRBV6-5	TRBJ1-1	15	many	ASSYVIGASGGTEAF
TRBV12-3/TRBV12-4	TRBJ2-1	10	NA	ASSTIAREQF
TRBV6-2/TRBV6-3	TRBJ1-5	15	NA	ASSRGSRQGRNQPQH
TRBV20-1	TRBJ2-4	14	NA	SARGPRTSGTTIQY
TRBV12-3/TRBV12-4	TRBJ2-5	12	many	ASSLVAAYETQY
TRBV9	TRBJ2-1	14	few	ASSGTGGPSYNEQF
TRBV11-2	TRBJ2-3	13	few	ASSFRTRGTDTQY
TRBV6-2/TRBV6-3	TRBJ2-5	11	many	ASSYNDRETQY
TRBV7-8	TRBJ2-7	12	few	ASKQGPSSYEQY